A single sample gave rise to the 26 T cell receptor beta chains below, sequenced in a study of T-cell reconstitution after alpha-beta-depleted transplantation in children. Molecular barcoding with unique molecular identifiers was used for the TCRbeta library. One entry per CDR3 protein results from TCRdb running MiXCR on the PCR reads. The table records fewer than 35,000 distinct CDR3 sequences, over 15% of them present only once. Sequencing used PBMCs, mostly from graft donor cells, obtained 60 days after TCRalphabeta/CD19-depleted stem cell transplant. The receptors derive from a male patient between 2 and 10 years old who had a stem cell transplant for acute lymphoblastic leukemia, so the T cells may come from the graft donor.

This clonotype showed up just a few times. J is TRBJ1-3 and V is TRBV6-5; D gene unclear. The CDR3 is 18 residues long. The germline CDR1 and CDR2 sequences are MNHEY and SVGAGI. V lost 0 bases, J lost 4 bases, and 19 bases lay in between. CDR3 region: CASSYSTNQLRRGNTIYF. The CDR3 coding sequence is TGTGCCAGCAGTTACTCCACAAACCAATTGCGAAGAGGAAACACCATATATTTT.

DNA for the CDR3: TGTGCCAGCAGTTTATGGGCCGAGGCCCTGGGGGACTATAGCAATCAGCCCCAGCATTTT. It is translated as CASSLWAEALGDYSNQPQHF. The J gene is TRBJ1-5, the V gene TRBV28, with D possibly matching TRBD1 (5 bases). The CDR3 loop spans 20 amino acids. Germline V gene lookup returns CDR1 MDHEN and CDR2 SYDVKM. V was clipped by 0 bases and J by 0 bases, with 21 bases between them.

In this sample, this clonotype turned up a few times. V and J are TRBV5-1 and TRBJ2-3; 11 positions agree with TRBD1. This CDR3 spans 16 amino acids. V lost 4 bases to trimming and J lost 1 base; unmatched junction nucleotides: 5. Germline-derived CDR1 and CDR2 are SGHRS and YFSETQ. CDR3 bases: TGCGCCAGCAGCACGGGGACAGGGGGTGGCACAGATACGCAGTATTTT. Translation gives CASSTGTGGGTDTQYF.

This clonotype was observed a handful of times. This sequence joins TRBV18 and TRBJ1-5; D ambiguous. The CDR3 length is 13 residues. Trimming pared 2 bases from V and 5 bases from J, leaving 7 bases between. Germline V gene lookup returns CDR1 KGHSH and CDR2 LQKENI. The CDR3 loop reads CASSPERDQPQHF. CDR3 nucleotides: TGTGCCAGCTCACCAGAAAGGGATCAGCCCCAGCATTTT.

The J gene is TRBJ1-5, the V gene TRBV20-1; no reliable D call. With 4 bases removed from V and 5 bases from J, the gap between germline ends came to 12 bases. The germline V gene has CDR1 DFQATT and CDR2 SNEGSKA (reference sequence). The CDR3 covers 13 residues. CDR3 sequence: CSAISLLDQPQHF. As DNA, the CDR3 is TGCAGTGCTATCTCCCTATTGGATCAGCCCCAGCATTTT.

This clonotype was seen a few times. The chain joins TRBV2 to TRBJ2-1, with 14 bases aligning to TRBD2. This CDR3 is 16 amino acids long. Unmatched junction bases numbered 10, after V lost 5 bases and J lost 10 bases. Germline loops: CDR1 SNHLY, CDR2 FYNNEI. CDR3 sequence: CASSPTGLAGEGEQFF. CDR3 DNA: TGTGCCAGCAGTCCTACGGGACTAGCGGGAGAAGGAGAGCAGTTCTTC.

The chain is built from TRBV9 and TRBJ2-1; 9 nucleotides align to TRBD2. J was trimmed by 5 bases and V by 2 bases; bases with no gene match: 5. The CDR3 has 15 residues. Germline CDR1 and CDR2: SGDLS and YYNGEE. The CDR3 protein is CASSVRGRGNNEQFF. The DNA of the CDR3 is TGTGCCAGCAGCGTCCGCGGGAGGGGGAACAATGAGCAGTTCTTC.

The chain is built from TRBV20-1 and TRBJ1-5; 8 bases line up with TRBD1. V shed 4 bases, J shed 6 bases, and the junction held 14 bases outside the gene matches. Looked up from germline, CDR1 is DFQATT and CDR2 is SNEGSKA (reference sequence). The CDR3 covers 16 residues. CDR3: CSAILRTGPGSQPQHF. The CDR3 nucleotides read TGCAGTGCTATCCTTAGGACAGGGCCGGGCAGTCAGCCCCAGCATTTT.

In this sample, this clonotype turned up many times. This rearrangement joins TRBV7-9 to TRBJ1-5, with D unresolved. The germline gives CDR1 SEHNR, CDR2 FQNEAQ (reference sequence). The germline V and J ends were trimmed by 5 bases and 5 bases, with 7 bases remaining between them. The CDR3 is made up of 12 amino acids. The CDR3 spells CASSPKDQPQHF. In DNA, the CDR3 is TGTGCCAGCAGCCCGAAGGATCAGCCCCAGCATTTT.

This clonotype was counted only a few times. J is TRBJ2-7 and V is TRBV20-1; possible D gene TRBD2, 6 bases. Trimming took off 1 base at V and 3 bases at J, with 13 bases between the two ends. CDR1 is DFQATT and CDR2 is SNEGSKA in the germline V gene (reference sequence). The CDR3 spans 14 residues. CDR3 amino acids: CSARAGLEIYEQYF. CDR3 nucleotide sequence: TGCAGTGCTAGAGCGGGACTTGAGATCTACGAGCAGTACTTC.

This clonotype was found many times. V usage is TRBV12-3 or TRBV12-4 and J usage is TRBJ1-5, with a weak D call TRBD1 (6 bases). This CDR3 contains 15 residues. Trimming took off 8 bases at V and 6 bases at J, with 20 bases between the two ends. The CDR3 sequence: CASSDRRGARQPQHF. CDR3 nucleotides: TGTGCCAGCTCCGACCGACGGGGGGCTCGTCAGCCCCAGCATTTT.

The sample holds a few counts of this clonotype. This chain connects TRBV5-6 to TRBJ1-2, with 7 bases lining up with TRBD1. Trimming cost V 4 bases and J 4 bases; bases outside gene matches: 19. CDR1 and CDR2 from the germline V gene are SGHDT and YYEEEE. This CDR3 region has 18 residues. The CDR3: CASSPGFAALRGLYGYTF. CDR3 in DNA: TGTGCCAGCAGCCCGGGGTTTGCGGCCCTGAGGGGGCTCTATGGCTACACCTTC.

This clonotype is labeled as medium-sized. CDR3: CASSSDGLAELETQYF. The CDR3 DNA reads as TGTGCCAGCAGCTCAGACGGGCTAGCGGAACTAGAGACCCAGTACTTC. The V call is TRBV7-9, the J call TRBJ2-5; 7 bases map to TRBD2. V shed 4 bases, J shed 4 bases, and the junction held 12 bases outside the gene matches. CDR3 length: 16 amino acids. Germline lookup yields CDR1 SEHNR and CDR2 FQNEAQ (reference sequence).

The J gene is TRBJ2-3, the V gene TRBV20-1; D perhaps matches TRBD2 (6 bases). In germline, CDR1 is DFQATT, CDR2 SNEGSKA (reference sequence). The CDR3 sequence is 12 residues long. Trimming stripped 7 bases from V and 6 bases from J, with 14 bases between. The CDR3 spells CSGGGDSDTQYF. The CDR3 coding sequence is TGCAGTGGAGGAGGGGATAGCGATACGCAGTATTTT.

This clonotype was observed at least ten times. CDR3 sequence reads: CASSPGQGADEKLFF. DNA for the CDR3: TGTGCCAGCAGCCCCGGACAGGGGGCAGACGAAAAACTGTTTTTT. This chain links TRBV7-9 with TRBJ1-4; 11 bases fit TRBD1. Germline V lookup: CDR1 SEHNR, CDR2 FQNEAQ (reference sequence). The CDR3 totals 15 residues. V lost 5 bases, J lost 8 bases, and 7 bases stayed unmatched.

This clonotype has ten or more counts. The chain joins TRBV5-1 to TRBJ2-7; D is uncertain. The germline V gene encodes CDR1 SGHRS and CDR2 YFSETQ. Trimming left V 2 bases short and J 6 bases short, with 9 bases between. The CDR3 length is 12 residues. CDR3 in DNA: TGCGCCAGCAGCTTTAATTCGGGCGAGCAGTACTTC. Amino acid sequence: CASSFNSGEQYF.

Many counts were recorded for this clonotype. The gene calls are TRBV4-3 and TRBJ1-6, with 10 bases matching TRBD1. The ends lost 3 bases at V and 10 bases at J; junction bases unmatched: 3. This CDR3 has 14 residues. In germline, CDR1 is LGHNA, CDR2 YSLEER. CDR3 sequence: CASSQDRGDSPLHF. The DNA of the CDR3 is TGCGCCAGCAGCCAGGACAGGGGGGACTCACCCCTCCACTTT.

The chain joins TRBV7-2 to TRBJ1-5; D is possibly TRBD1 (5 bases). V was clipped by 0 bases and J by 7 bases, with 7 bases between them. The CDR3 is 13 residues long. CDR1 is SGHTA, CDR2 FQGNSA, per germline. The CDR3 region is CASSLARDQPQHF. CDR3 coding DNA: TGTGCCAGCAGCTTAGCGAGGGACCAGCCCCAGCATTTT.

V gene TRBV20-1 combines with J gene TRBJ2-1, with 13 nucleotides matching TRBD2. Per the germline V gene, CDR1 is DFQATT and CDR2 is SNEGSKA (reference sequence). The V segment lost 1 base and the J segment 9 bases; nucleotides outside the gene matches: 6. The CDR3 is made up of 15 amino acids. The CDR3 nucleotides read TGCAGTGCTAGAGGGAGACTAGCGGGAGGAGGTGAGCAGTTCTTC. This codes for CSARGRLAGGGEQFF.

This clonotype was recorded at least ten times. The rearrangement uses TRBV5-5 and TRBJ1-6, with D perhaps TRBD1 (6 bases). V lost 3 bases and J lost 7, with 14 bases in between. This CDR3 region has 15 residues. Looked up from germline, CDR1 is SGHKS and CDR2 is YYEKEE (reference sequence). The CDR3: CASSSWTVGNSPLHF. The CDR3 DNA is TGTGCCAGCAGCTCGTGGACAGTGGGAAATTCACCCCTCCACTTT.

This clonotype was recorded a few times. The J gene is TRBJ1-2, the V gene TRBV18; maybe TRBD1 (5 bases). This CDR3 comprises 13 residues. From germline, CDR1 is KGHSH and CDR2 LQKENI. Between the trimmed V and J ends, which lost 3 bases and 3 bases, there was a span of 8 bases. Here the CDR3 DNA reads TGTGCCAGCTCACCGGGACCTGACTATGGCTACACCTTC. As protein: CASSPGPDYGYTF.

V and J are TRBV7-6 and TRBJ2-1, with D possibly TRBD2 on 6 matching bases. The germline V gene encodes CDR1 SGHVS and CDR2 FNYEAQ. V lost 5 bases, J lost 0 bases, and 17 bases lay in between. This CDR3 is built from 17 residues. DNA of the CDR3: TGTGCCAGCAGCGTCACTGGGAGGCCTCACTCCTACAATGAGCAGTTCTTC. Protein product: CASSVTGRPHSYNEQFF.

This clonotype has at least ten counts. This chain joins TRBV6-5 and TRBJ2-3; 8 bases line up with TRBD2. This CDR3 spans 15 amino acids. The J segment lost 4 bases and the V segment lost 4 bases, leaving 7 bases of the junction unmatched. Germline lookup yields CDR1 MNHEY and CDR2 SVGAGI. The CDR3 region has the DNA TGTGCCAGCAGTTTGGGCGGGGGGAGCGCAGATACGCAGTATTTT. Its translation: CASSLGGGSADTQYF.

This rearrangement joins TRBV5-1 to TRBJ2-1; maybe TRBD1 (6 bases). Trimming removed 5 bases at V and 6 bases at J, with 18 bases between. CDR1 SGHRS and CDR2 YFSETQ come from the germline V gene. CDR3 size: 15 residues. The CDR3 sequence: CASRPGTRVGNEQFF. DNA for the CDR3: TGCGCCAGCAGACCTGGGACAAGGGTGGGCAATGAGCAGTTCTTC. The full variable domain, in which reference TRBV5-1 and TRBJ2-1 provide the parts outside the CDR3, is KAGVTQTPRYLIKTRGQQVTLSCSPISGHRSVSWYQQTPGQGLQFLFEYFSETQRNKGNFPGRFSGRQFSNSRSEMNVSTLELGDSALYLCASRPGTRVGNEQFFGPGTRLTVL.

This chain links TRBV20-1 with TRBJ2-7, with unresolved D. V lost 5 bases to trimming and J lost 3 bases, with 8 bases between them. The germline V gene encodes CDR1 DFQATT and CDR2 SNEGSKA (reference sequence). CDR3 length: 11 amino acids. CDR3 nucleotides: TGCAGTGCTCCCGACCGCTACGAGCAGTACTTC. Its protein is CSAPDRYEQYF.

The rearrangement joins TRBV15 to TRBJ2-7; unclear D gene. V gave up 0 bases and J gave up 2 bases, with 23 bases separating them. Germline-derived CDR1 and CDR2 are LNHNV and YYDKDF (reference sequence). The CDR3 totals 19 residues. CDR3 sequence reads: CATSRDLRAGRKLPYEQYF. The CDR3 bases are TGTGCCACCAGCAGAGATCTTAGGGCTGGGCGGAAGCTTCCCTACGAGCAGTACTTC.